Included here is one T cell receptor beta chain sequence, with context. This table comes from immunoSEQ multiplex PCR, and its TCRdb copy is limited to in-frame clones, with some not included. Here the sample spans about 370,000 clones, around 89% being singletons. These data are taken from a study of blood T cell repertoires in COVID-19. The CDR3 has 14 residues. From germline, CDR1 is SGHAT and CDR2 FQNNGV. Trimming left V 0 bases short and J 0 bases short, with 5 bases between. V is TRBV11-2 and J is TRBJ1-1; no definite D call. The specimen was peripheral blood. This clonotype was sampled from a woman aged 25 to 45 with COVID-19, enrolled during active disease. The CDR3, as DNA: TGTGCCAGCAGCTTAGAAATCGTGAACACTGAAGCTTTCTTT. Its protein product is CASSLEIVNTEAFF.